A selection of T cell receptor beta chains follows, all from one sample in a study of cytomegalovirus exposure and HLA in healthy donors. Repertoires were generated with immunoSEQ multiplex PCR, while TCRdb's copy carries only in-frame clones and drops some. This table has about 160,000 clones, around 85% appearing once. The sample comprised PBMCs. The receptor source for this set is a human donor in good health. The CDR3 runs from the conserved cysteine through the conserved F or W. The D gene is left open where the match is weak. Only part of the rows carry a size: once, few, many, or a class if the clone is expanded.

j_gene | abundance | d_gene | len | v_gene | CDR3nt | CDR3aa
TRBJ2-5 | NA | TRBD2 | 15 | TRBV7-2 | TGTGCCAGCAGCACCCGGACTAGCGGACAAGAGACCCAGTACTTC | CASSTRTSGQETQYF
TRBJ1-1 | NA | TRBD1 | 15 | TRBV18 | TGTGCCAGCTCACACGACAGGGGGGCGCGGAGTGAAGCTTTCTTT | CASSHDRGARSEAFF
TRBJ1-2 | NA | NA | 15 | TRBV6-5 | TGTGCCAGCAGTCCCGTATCAACAGGGATGGGCGGCTACACCTTC | CASSPVSTGMGGYTF
TRBJ1-6 | NA | NA | 15 | TRBV9 | TGTGCCAGCAGCGTCTCCGACAGGCACCCTTCACCCCTCCACTTT | CASSVSDRHPSPLHF
TRBJ2-1 | NA | TRBD2 | 15 | TRBV7-9 | TGTGCCAGCAGCTTTAGGGCTAGCGGGGGCGATGAGCAGTTCTTC | CASSFRASGGDEQFF
TRBJ1-5 | NA | NA | 14 | TRBV7-9 | TGTGCCAGCAGCCCAGGGTCTGGCAATCAGCCCCAGCATTTT | CASSPGSGNQPQHF
TRBJ2-5 | NA | NA | 15 | TRBV18 | TGTGCCAGCTCACGACAGCAGGGAAACCAAGAGACCCAGTACTTC | CASSRQQGNQETQYF
TRBJ2-1 | NA | TRBD2 | 15 | TRBV29-1 | TGCAGCGTTGAAGATCCCAGCGGGGGGGCCGCCGAGCAGTTCTTC | CSVEDPSGGAAEQFF
TRBJ2-3 | NA | NA | 16 | TRBV5-1 | TGCGCCAGCAGCTACCGGGCAGCGGCTAGCACAGATACGCAGTATTTT | CASSYRAAASTDTQYF
TRBJ2-7 | NA | NA | 13 | TRBV6-5 | TGTGCCAGTGGGAGGTCAGGCGATTACGAGCAGTACTTC | CASGRSGDYEQYF
TRBJ1-3 | NA | NA | 15 | TRBV6-5 | TGTGCCAGCAGTTACGGACAGAGCTCTGGAAACACCATATATTTT | CASSYGQSSGNTIYF
TRBJ1-6 | NA | TRBD1 | 15 | TRBV7-9 | TGTGCCAGCAGCTGGCCCGGGACAGAGAATTCACCCCTCCACTTT | CASSWPGTENSPLHF
TRBJ2-6 | NA | NA | 17 | TRBV7-2 | TGTGCCAGCAGCCCTCAATCTACTAGCTCTGGGGCCAACGTCCTGACTTTC | CASSPQSTSSGANVLTF
TRBJ2-5 | NA | NA | 14 | TRBV4-1 | TGCGCCAGCAGCCAAGTAGCTAGCGCAGAGACCCAGTACTTC | CASSQVASAETQYF
TRBJ2-5 | few | NA | 14 | TRBV2 | TGTGCCAGCAGTGGGATGAGGAGTGGGGAGACCCAGTACTTC | CASSGMRSGETQYF
TRBJ2-1 | NA | TRBD2 | 15 | TRBV11-2 | TGTGCCAGCAGGCCTAGCGGGGGGCCTTACAATGAGCAGTTCTTC | CASRPSGGPYNEQFF
TRBJ1-5 | NA | NA | 12 | TRBV7-2 | TGTGCCACCGGGTTCTTTAATCAGCCCCAGCATTTT | CATGFFNQPQHF
TRBJ2-7 | NA | NA | 13 | TRBV5-4 | TGTGCCAGCAGCGAGGGGGACTCCTACGAGCAGTACTTC | CASSEGDSYEQYF
TRBJ2-7 | NA | TRBD1 | 14 | TRBV10-3 | TGTGCCATCAGTGAGTCGCAGGGGACAGGCGTGAGGTACTTC | CAISESQGTGVRYF
TRBJ1-5 | NA | NA | 13 | TRBV6-5 | TGTGCCAGCAGCCCACAGGGCCGTCAGCCCCAGCATTTT | CASSPQGRQPQHF
TRBJ2-7 | NA | TRBD1 | 15 | TRBV13 | TGTGCCAGCAGCTTCTCCGGGACAGGGACTTACGAGCAGTACTTC | CASSFSGTGTYEQYF
TRBJ2-3 | NA | NA | 15 | TRBV6-4 | TGTGCCAGCAGCCCCACGAGGTATAGCACAGATACGCAGTATTTT | CASSPTRYSTDTQYF
TRBJ1-1 | NA | NA | 14 | TRBV6-5 | TGTGCCAGCAGCCCGGAGGGCGGGAACACTGAAGCTTTCTTT | CASSPEGGNTEAFF
TRBJ2-1 | NA | TRBD1 | 15 | TRBV5-1 | TGCGCCAGCAGCCCCGGGACAGGGGGCTTGGATGAGCAGTTCTTC | CASSPGTGGLDEQFF
TRBJ1-5 | NA | NA | 12 | TRBV2 | TGTGCCAGCAATGGTGAGGGTCAGCCCCAGCATTTT | CASNGEGQPQHF
TRBJ2-5 | NA | TRBD2 | 16 | TRBV13 | TGTGCCAGCAGCTTAGGTAGCGGGGGAAACCAAGAGACCCAGTACTTC | CASSLGSGGNQETQYF
TRBJ2-3 | once | NA | 14 | TRBV27 | TGTGCCAGCAGTTTTGCGGGTTTCACAGATACGCAGTATTTT | CASSFAGFTDTQYF
TRBJ1-4 | NA | TRBD1 | 14 | TRBV7-2 | TGTGCCAGCAGTCACGACAGGGGAAATGAAAAACTGTTTTTT | CASSHDRGNEKLFF
TRBJ2-4 | NA | TRBD1 | 17 | TRBV4-1 | TGCGCCAGCAGCCAAGAGGGTCCGGGACAGGGTTTGGACATTCAGTACTTC | CASSQEGPGQGLDIQYF
TRBJ1-5 | NA | NA | 14 | TRBV19 | TGTGCCAGTAGTATAGGCCCAGGCAATCAGCCCCAGCATTTT | CASSIGPGNQPQHF
TRBJ1-3 | NA | NA | 16 | TRBV25-1 | TGTGCCAGCAGTGAATTGGGGGGGCACACTGGAAACACCATATATTTT | CASSELGGHTGNTIYF
TRBJ1-2 | NA | TRBD1 | 13 | TRBV6-5 | TGTGCCAGCAGAGAGACAGGGATCGATGGCTACACCTTC | CASRETGIDGYTF
TRBJ2-2 | NA | NA | 14 | TRBV5-1 | TGCGCCAGCAGCGCTAAGACGAACACCGGGGAGCTGTTTTTT | CASSAKTNTGELFF
TRBJ1-2 | NA | TRBD1 | 16 | TRBV28 | TGTGCCAGCAGTTTCTGGGACAGGGCTGGAAACTATGGCTACACCTTC | CASSFWDRAGNYGYTF
TRBJ1-1 | few | NA | 14 | TRBV6-5 | TGTGCCAGCAGCTGGGGGGGGTCGCACACTGAAGCTTTCTTT | CASSWGGSHTEAFF
TRBJ1-2 | NA | NA | 16 | TRBV4-1 | TGCGCCAGCAGCATTGACTCTTGGGGCAGGGGCTATGGCTACACCTTC | CASSIDSWGRGYGYTF
TRBJ2-6 | NA | NA | 14 | TRBV5-1 | TGCGCCAGCAATCGAGACTCTGGGGCCAACGTCCTGACTTTC | CASNRDSGANVLTF
TRBJ1-4 | NA | TRBD1 | 17 | TRBV12-5 | TGTGCTAGTGGTTTGTTGATGACAGGGGGCGCGGCCGAAAAACTGTTTTTT | CASGLLMTGGAAEKLFF
TRBJ2-5 | NA | TRBD2 | 17 | TRBV2 | TGTGCCAGCAGTGCTCGTCTAGCGGGGGCTCCGGAAGAGACCCAGTACTTC | CASSARLAGAPEETQYF
TRBJ1-5 | few | NA | 12 | TRBV29-1 | TGCAGCGTTGGGGCAGAAGATCAGCCCCAGCATTTT | CSVGAEDQPQHF
TRBJ2-5 | once | TRBD2 | 17 | TRBV2 | TGTGCCAGCAGGGACGATTACTTCGGGGGGGTCCAAGAGACCCAGTACTTC | CASRDDYFGGVQETQYF
TRBJ2-2 | NA | TRBD2 | 16 | TRBV2 | TGTGCCAGCAGTGTGACTAGCGGGGTGAACACCGGGGAGCTGTTTTTT | CASSVTSGVNTGELFF
TRBJ1-2 | NA | TRBD1 | 15 | TRBV5-1 | TGCGCCAGCAGCTTGGGGGGACAGGGCAACTATGGCTACACCTTT | CASSLGGQGNYGYTF
TRBJ1-4 | few | NA | 14 | TRBV2 | TGTGCCAGCAGTGAAGCGACAGTTGTCTGGAAACTGTTTTTT | CASSEATVVWKLFF
TRBJ1-1 | few | NA | 13 | TRBV4-3 | TGCGCCAGCAGCCTTACATTGAACACTGAAGCTTTCTTT | CASSLTLNTEAFF
TRBJ2-7 | NA | TRBD1 | 14 | TRBV2 | TGTGCCAGCAGGGAAGGACAGGGGGCCTACGAGCAGTACTTC | CASREGQGAYEQYF
TRBJ2-6 | few | NA | 14 | TRBV6-6 | TGTGCCAGCAACCCCAGCTCTGGGGCCAACGTCCTGACTTTC | CASNPSSGANVLTF
TRBJ1-2 | NA | NA | 13 | TRBV7-9 | TGTGCCAGCAGCTTAGTAGTAATTAATATCTACACCTTC | CASSLVVINIYTF
TRBJ2-1 | once | TRBD2 | 15 | TRBV5-1 | TGCGCCAGCAGCCGATTGGGACTAGCGGGGGGGCTGTTGTTCTTC | CASSRLGLAGGLLFF
TRBJ2-7 | few | NA | 15 | TRBV19 | TGTGCCAGTAGTATCGGGACAAGATCATCCTACGAGCAGTACTTC | CASSIGTRSSYEQYF
TRBJ1-1 | once | NA | 11 | TRBV28 | TGTGCCAGCAGCCCGGGCACTGAAGCTTTCTTT | CASSPGTEAFF
TRBJ1-1 | NA | NA | 14 | TRBV4-1 | TGCGCCAGCAGCCTTCCAGGGATGAACACTGAAGCTTTCTTT | CASSLPGMNTEAFF
TRBJ2-7 | NA | TRBD2 | 15 | TRBV11-3 | TGTGCCAGCAGCTTCGGGGGGGCGAGAGCTCCCGAGCAGTACTTC | CASSFGGARAPEQYF
TRBJ2-2 | once | TRBD1 | 14 | TRBV9 | TGTGCCAGTGGACGGACAGGTAACACCGGGGAGCTGTTTTTT | CASGRTGNTGELFF
TRBJ1-4 | NA | NA | 15 | TRBV4-3 | TGCGCCAGCAGCCAAGATCCAGGGTCCCATGAAAAACTGTTTTTT | CASSQDPGSHEKLFF
TRBJ2-2 | NA | TRBD2 | 16 | TRBV27 | TGTGCCAGCAGTCTAATAGCGGGGGGCTCCACCGGGGAGCTGTTTTTT | CASSLIAGGSTGELFF